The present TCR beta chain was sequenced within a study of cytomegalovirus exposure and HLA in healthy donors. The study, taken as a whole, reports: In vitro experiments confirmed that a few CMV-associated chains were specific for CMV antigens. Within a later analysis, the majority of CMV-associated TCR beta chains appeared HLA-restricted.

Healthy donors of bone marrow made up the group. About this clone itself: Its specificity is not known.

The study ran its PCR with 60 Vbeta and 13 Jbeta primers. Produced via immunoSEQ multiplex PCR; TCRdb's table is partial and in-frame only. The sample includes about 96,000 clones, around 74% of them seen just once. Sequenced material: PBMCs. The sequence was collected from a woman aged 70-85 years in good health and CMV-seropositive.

The CDR3 here is CASSPEGSWAKNIQYF. In DNA, the CDR3 is TGTGCCAGCAGCCCAGAGGGTTCATGGGCCAAAAACATTCAGTACTTC. The genes are TRBV9 and TRBJ2-4; D is possibly TRBD2 (5 bases). The germline V gene has CDR1 SGDLS and CDR2 YYNGEE. V lost 4 bases and J 1 base, leaving 15 bases between the germline ends. The CDR3 sequence is 16 residues long. Drawing the rest from reference TRBV9 and TRBJ2-4, the complete variable domain is DSGVTQTPKHLITATGQRVTLRCSPRSGDLSVYWYQQSLDQGLQFLIQYYNGEERAKGNILERFSAQQFPDLHSELNLSSLELGDSALYFCASSPEGSWAKNIQYFGAGTRLSVL.